The source of this T cell receptor (beta chain) is a study of blood T cell repertoires in COVID-19 (dated by TCRdb to 2018 to 2020). With respect to the entire study: Collaborator samples came from the United States, Italy and Spain and covered acute and convalescent phases of COVID-19. Where HLA class I and class II types were available, the types were taken from metadata supplied by the sample provider, not from assay-based typing. Nearly every sample came with metadata listing a de-identified subject ID, COVID-19 status, age in years and sex. Samples came from the ongoing ImmuneRACE study (first 160 participants) plus 1,254 subjects from 6 global collaborators. A freely available public database, intended as a resource for researchers studying the immune response to SARS-CoV-2, is where the repertoires were released. Subjects who had been exposed to COVID-19, were actively infected with it, or had recovered from it provided the deeply sampled blood TCRbeta repertoires that made up the dataset. The prospective study material was composed of cDNA or gDNA derived from T cells, B-cell-depleted T cells, or PBMCs. Findings and caveats that apply to the study as a whole: Clinical and demographic metadata were provided uncurated, with the amount varying by source and participant.

From cysteine to phenylalanine, the CDR3 is 12 amino acids long. Just CDR3 DNA is preserved here, 36 bases in frame from base 1. V loses 3 bases of germline sequence and J loses 4 bases, and the interval between the two ends is 7 bases. From a lookup of the germline V gene, CDR1 and CDR2 are WSHSY and SAAADI. This clone has a handful of counts. The antigen this receptor binds is unknown. Nothing much larger sits one base from this clone, and base qualities are not available. Participants in the prospective study were enrolled through a virtual design, were aged roughly 18 to 90 years, and lived in 24 United States geographic areas. In the prospective study, cohorts were assigned on the basis of participant-reported clinical history obtained from a screening survey and a study questionnaire. Recovered participants in ImmuneRACE Cohort 3 were defined by two consecutive negative NP/OP PCR tests, clearance by a healthcare professional, or resolution of symptoms. In the prospective study, mobile phlebotomists collected whole blood, serum and a nasopharyngeal or oropharyngeal swab from each participant. Over a 2-month period, participants in the prospective study had the option of providing additional blood draws and questionnaires. Before DNA extraction, prospective study blood samples were shipped either frozen or at room temperature.

TCRbeta CDR3 regions were amplified from genomic DNA using the immunoSEQ Assay, a bias-controlled multiplex PCR. The published analysis was carried out like this. Within the assay, amplification of reference gene primers was used to estimate how many nucleated cells each sample contained. Sequence reads were collapsed and filtered to measure the absolute abundance of every unique TCRbeta CDR3 rearrangement. For each sample, productive Simpson clonality was calculated by taking the square root of Simpson's diversity index across productive rearrangements. TCRdb's version of the immuneACCESS table is confined to in-frame rearrangements and falls short of the full clone set. An unresolved V gene accounts for under half of the shortfall where checked; the remainder is of unknown origin. That table supplies the V and J calls and clone size; D and trimming were determined from the DNA. The sample includes roughly 230,000 clones, with about four fifths observed a single time. Roughly 3.2% of the sample is in the top ten clones.

The sequencing sample was made of PBMCs or T cells enriched from blood (not recorded which). The rearranged chain carries TRBV10-2 and TRBJ2-7; possibly the D gene is TRBD2, per 5 matching bases. This receptor was taken from a man aged 45-60 years who had recovered from COVID-19. The sequenced DNA is TGCGCCAGCAGTGATGAGGGATACGAGCAGTACTTC. It encodes CASSDEGYEQYF.